Reported below is one T cell receptor beta chain. The antigen remains undetermined. Unmatched junction bases numbered 9, after V lost 6 bases and J lost 0 bases. CDR1 is ENHRY and CDR2 is SYGVKD in the germline V gene. This CDR3 spans 17 amino acids. These data belong to a study of shared clonotypes between healthy human individuals. General observations from the study: Naive subsets tended to show greater estimated richness than memory subsets. For sorted subsets, rarefaction showed incomplete sequencing despite large depth.

Execution of the assay was at deep level. Profiled with immunoSEQ multiplex PCR; TCRdb holds only in-frame clones, not every one. The table records millions of clones, around 95% of them present only once. CD4+ cells yielded CD45RA+ naive and CD45RA-negative memory subsets. The specimen was naive CD4+ T cells sorted from blood. The subset is: CD45RA+ positively selected. The chain links TRBV10-3 to TRBJ2-1; TRBD2 aligns across 9 bases. The receptor was derived from a man aged 18 to 29 in good health. CDR3 sequence reads: CAISLTSGSSSYNEQFF. The CDR3 DNA reads as TGTGCCATCAGCCTAACTAGCGGGTCGAGCTCCTACAATGAGCAGTTCTTC.